This passage covers 22 T cell receptor beta chains from one sample sequenced in a study of Tregs in tolerant kidney transplant recipients. Recipients received nonmyeloablative bone marrow transplants from related graft donors, with transient mixed chimerism. The protocol was immunoSEQ multiplex PCR, while the TCRdb copy is restricted to in-frame clones and leaves out a portion. The sample table includes around 10,000 clones. Here the sequenced sample was CD8+ T cells from blood (PBMCs), taken 24 months after the transplant. Receptors originate from a human patient who received a combined kidney and bone marrow transplant. The T cells may partly be graft donor cells.

On this clone itself: The read stops 3 residues short of the end of the CDR3; the missing end is completed from the germline J gene. J is TRBJ2-3 and V is TRBV13, with 8 positions matching TRBD2. CDR1 and CDR2 from the germline V gene are PRHDT and FYEKMQ (reference sequence). The V and J ends lost 5 bases and 6 bases, in that order; junction bases with no gene match: 16. CDR3 length: 17 amino acids. The part of the CDR3 DNA that was read is TGTGCCAGCAGCCCTGGTCTAAGCGGGAGTGGGGGGGATACG. Residues: CASSPGLSGSGGDT. The entire CDR3 protein is CASSPGLSGSGGDTQYF. The full variable domain, completed using reference TRBV13 and TRBJ2-3, is AAGVIQSPRHLIKEKRETATLKCYPIPRHDTVYWYQQGPGQDPQFLISFYEKMQSDKGSIPDRFSAQQFSDYHSELNMSSLELGDSALYFCASSPGLSGSGGDTQYFGPGTRLTVL.

About this clone: Read sequence stops 3 residues before the CDR3 end, and the germline J gene provides the missing end. The rearrangement links TRBV30 to TRBJ1-5, with TRBD1 as a possible D gene (5 bases). Germline CDR1 GTSNPN, CDR2 SVGIG (reference sequence). Between the trimmed V and J ends, which lost 3 bases and 3 bases, there was a span of 12 bases. The CDR3 is 14 residues long. CDR3 DNA, as far as it was read: TGTGCCTGGAGCCTAGGGGTTGACAATCAGCCC. It translates to CAWSLGVDNQP. The complete CDR3 reads CAWSLGVDNQPQHF.

As for this clone: The CDR3 end lies 3 residues beyond the end of the read and is filled in from the germline J gene. The V gene is TRBV20-1, the J gene TRBJ2-5, with 13 nucleotides matching TRBD2. The CDR3 covers 17 residues. J gave up 0 bases and V 1 base, and 5 bases lay outside the gene matches. The germline V gene has CDR1 DFQATT and CDR2 SNEGSKA (reference sequence). CDR3 bases read: TGCAGTGCTAGAGTCGGACTAGCGGGAGCGTACCAAGAGACC. Translated: CSARVGLAGAYQET. The entire CDR3 protein is CSARVGLAGAYQETQYF.

With respect to this clone: The read comes to an end 3 residues before the CDR3 does, leaving the germline J gene to fill in the end. The V gene is TRBV6-2 or TRBV6-3, the J gene TRBJ2-1, with D possibly TRBD1 on 5 matching bases. The CDR3 has 10 residues. Germline V CDR1 and CDR2: MNHEY, SVGEGT. V was pared by 6 bases and J by 8 bases, with 5 bases between. CDR3 sequence: CASRGHEQFF. CDR3 bases read: TGTGCCAGCAGGGGGCATGAG.

About this clone: From the germline J gene comes the end of the CDR3, since the read stops 3 residues before it. The V and J genes are TRBV14 and TRBJ1-6, with TRBD1 matching 11 bases. V trimming: 0 bases; J trimming: 9 bases; junction bases outside the gene matches: 1. The CDR3 has 15 amino acids. Germline V gives CDR1 SGHDN, CDR2 FVKESK. The CDR3 DNA, read in part, is TGTGCCAGCAGCCAAGACGGGACAGGGGGTTCACCC. This translates into CASSQDGTGGSP. The full CDR3 protein is CASSQDGTGGSPLHF. The variable domain in full, with the rest retrieved from reference TRBV14 and TRBJ1-6, is EAGVTQFPSHSVIEKGQTVTLRCDPISGHDNLYWYRRVMGKEIKFLLHFVKESKQDESGMPNNRFLAERTGGTYSTLKVQPAELEDSGVYFCASSQDGTGGSPLHFGNGTRLTVT.

Turning to this clone: The missing CDR3 end, 3 residues past where the read stops, is filled in from the germline J gene. V gene TRBV7-8 combines with J gene TRBJ2-2, with D unclear. From germline, CDR1 is SGHVS and CDR2 FQNEAQ. The germline V and J ends were trimmed by 1 base and 4 bases, with 7 bases remaining between them. The CDR3 is 14 amino acids. CDR3 bases read: TGTGCCAGCAGCTTAGTTTCTGTCACCGGGGAG. It codes for CASSLVSVTGE. The CDR3 as a whole reads CASSLVSVTGELFF.

A note on this clone: The CDR3 is cut off 3 residues early in the read; its end comes from the germline J gene. The V call is TRBV30, the J call TRBJ2-3; TRBD2 aligns across 14 bases. The CDR3 length is 14 residues. Germline CDR1 reads GTSNPN; CDR2 reads SVGIG (reference sequence). V lost 4 bases and J lost 8; bases outside the gene matches: 5. The DNA read from the CDR3 is TGTGCCTGGAAGGGACTAGCGGGGGCAGGTACG. This codes for CAWKGLAGAGT. The full-length CDR3 reads as CAWKGLAGAGTQYF.

Regarding this clone: The read comes to an end 3 residues before the CDR3 does, leaving the germline J gene to fill in the end. J is TRBJ2-7 and V is TRBV20-1; 9 bases are a match to TRBD1. CDR3 length: 11 residues. Trimming at V came to 6 bases and at J to 5 bases, leaving 2 bases not matched to a gene. Germline CDR1 reads DFQATT; CDR2 reads SNEGSKA (reference sequence). The sequenced part of the CDR3 DNA is TGCAGTGCCACAGGGGGCAACGAG. This sequence encodes CSATGGNE. The full CDR3 protein is CSATGGNEQYF.

As regards this clone: The read terminates 3 residues ahead of where the CDR3 ends, so the germline J gene completes it. V usage is TRBV7-7 and J usage is TRBJ2-1; 12 bases are shared with TRBD2. Germline CDR1 is SSHAT and CDR2 is FNYEAQ (reference sequence). The CDR3 has 16 amino acids. The V gene end was trimmed by 5 bases and the J gene end by 5 bases; junction bases not matched to a gene: 7. This CDR3 is CASSAGLAGKDNEQFF. The sequenced part of the CDR3 DNA is TGTGCCAGCAGCGCCGGACTAGCGGGAAAGGACAATGAG.

This clone is deemed medium-sized by its frequency. The read ends 3 residues early relative to the CDR3; the germline J gene fills the gap. The rearrangement uses TRBV24-1 and TRBJ2-2; no firm D call. The CDR3 consists of 15 residues. Germline lookup yields CDR1 KGHDR and CDR2 SFDVKD. Between the trimmed V and J ends, which lost 0 bases and 4 bases, there was a span of 8 bases. The CDR3 sequence: CATSDLPKGTGELFF. The CDR3 DNA, read in part, is TGTGCCACCAGTGATTTGCCGAAGGGCACCGGGGAG.

Concerning this clone: From the germline J gene comes the end of the CDR3, since the read stops 3 residues before it. The chain couples TRBV5-1 to TRBJ1-1; TRBD1 agrees at 9 bases. J was trimmed by 4 bases and V by 0 bases; bases with no gene match: 1. CDR3 size: 14 residues. Germline CDR1 SGHRS, CDR2 YFSETQ. Partial CDR3 DNA: TGCGCCAGCAGCTTGGGACAGGGGGTCACTGAA. Translation gives CASSLGQGVTE. The CDR3 reads in full as CASSLGQGVTEAFF.

CDR3 DNA, as far as it was read: TGCAGTGCTAGAGATCTATGGGGTGGTAGCGGGAGTACCTCCTACGAG. Its translation: CSARDLWGGSGSTSYE. The whole CDR3 protein is CSARDLWGGSGSTSYEQYF. The chain is built from TRBV20-1 and TRBJ2-7, with 9 nucleotides matching TRBD2. The CDR3 goes on 3 residues after the read ends, and that part is filled in from the germline J gene. This CDR3 has 19 amino acids. Germline V gives CDR1 DFQATT, CDR2 SNEGSKA (reference sequence). Trimming cost V 0 bases and J 0 bases; bases outside gene matches: 15.

On this clone: The observed sequence ends 3 residues before the CDR3 terminus, with the missing tail filled in from the germline J gene. This chain uses TRBV20-1 with TRBJ1-4, with 8 bases lining up with TRBD1. This CDR3 region has 15 residues. The V gene's germline CDR1 is DFQATT and CDR2 SNEGSKA (reference sequence). V gave up 1 base and J gave up 8 bases; unmatched junction bases: 9. The CDR3 sequence is CSARGGRQGQEKLFF. CDR3 DNA, as far as it was read: TGCAGTGCTAGAGGAGGGAGACAGGGGCAGGAAAAA.

A remark on this clone: The CDR3 is cut off 3 residues early in the read; its end comes from the germline J gene. The chain couples TRBV7-2 to TRBJ1-1; D remains ambiguous. Germline V gene lookup returns CDR1 SGHTA and CDR2 FQGNSA. The CDR3 is 16 residues long. V was pared by 0 bases and J by 5 bases, with 16 bases between. The CDR3 is CASSLAPGLKRTEAFF. The part of the CDR3 DNA that was read is TGTGCCAGCAGCTTAGCCCCCGGTCTAAAGCGGACTGAA.

Incomplete CDR3 DNA: TGTGCCAGCAGGCCCGGGGGTTCCGGTACG. This gives the protein CASRPGGSGT. The whole CDR3 protein reads CASRPGGSGTQYF. This chain connects TRBV6-2 or TRBV6-3 to TRBJ2-3; D perhaps matches TRBD2 (6 bases). The CDR3 goes on 3 residues after the read ends, and that part is filled in from the germline J gene. The ends were cut back, 6 bases at V and 8 bases at J, with 15 bases in the middle. Germline values: CDR1 MNHEY, CDR2 SVGEGT. The CDR3 totals 13 residues.

As to this clone: The read gets to within 3 residues of the CDR3 end, and the germline J gene fills in the rest. The V call is TRBV28, the J call TRBJ2-7; the match to TRBD1 covers 7 bases. The CDR3 length is 16 residues. The V and J ends lost 5 bases and 1 base, in that order; junction bases with no gene match: 11. CDR1 MDHEN and CDR2 SYDVKM come from the germline V gene. The CDR3 sequence is CASSPSSGQVSYEQYF. The CDR3 bases that were read are TGTGCCAGCAGTCCCTCCAGTGGACAGGTTTCCTACGAG.

As for this clone: The CDR3 end is not reached by the read, which stops 3 residues before it; the germline J gene fills it in. This sequence joins TRBV10-3 and TRBJ1-6, with a tentative D call TRBD1 (6 bases). There are 14 residues in the CDR3. The germline gives CDR1 ENHRY, CDR2 SYGVKD. V was cut by 6 bases and J by 6 bases, with 12 bases left in between. Incomplete CDR3 DNA: TGTGCCATCAGATTGGACAGCTTTAATTCACCC. Its protein product is CAIRLDSFNSP. The whole CDR3 protein is CAIRLDSFNSPLHF.

On this clone itself: The read ends 3 residues before the CDR3 terminus; that terminus is restored from the germline J gene. This chain joins TRBV20-1 and TRBJ2-7, with 7 bases fitting TRBD1. This CDR3 comprises 13 residues. Germline assignment: CDR1 DFQATT and CDR2 SNEGSKA (reference sequence). J lost 0 bases, V lost 6 bases, and 5 bases had no gene match. CDR3 DNA (partial): TGCAGTGCGGGGACAGCGAGCTCCTACGAG. Protein: CSAGTASSYE. The CDR3 as a whole reads CSAGTASSYEQYF.

Comment on this clone: The CDR3 end is not reached by the read, which stops 3 residues before it; the germline J gene fills it in. This chain joins TRBV19 and TRBJ1-2; no clear D. The CDR3 sequence is 11 residues long. Germline V gene data show CDR1 as LNHDA and CDR2 as SQIVND (reference sequence). The covered CDR3 bases are TGTGCCAGTAGTATTCCCGCGGGC. Residues: CASSIPAG. In full, the CDR3 is CASSIPAGYTF.

Remarks on this clone: Sequencing ends 3 residues short of the CDR3 end; the germline J gene provides the rest. Other DNA sequences within the sample encode an identical CDR3. The chain links TRBV19 to TRBJ1-5; D not resolved. The CDR3 is 12 amino acids. V was shortened by 6 bases and J by 2 bases, with 5 bases between the two germline ends. Per the germline V gene, CDR1 is LNHDA and CDR2 is SQIVND (reference sequence). CDR3 DNA, as far as it was read: TGTGCCAGTAGGCAGGGCAATCAGCCC. Its protein is CASRQGNQP. The complete CDR3 sequence is CASRQGNQPQHF. The variable domain in full, with the rest retrieved from reference TRBV19 and TRBJ1-5, is DGGITQSPKYLFRKEGQNVTLSCEQNLNHDAMYWYRQDPGQGLRLIYYSQIVNDFQKGDIAEGYSVSREKKESFPLTVTSAQKNPTAFYLCASRQGNQPQHFGDGTRLSIL.

Worth noting for this clone: The CDR3 is cut off 3 residues early in the read; its end comes from the germline J gene. V gene TRBV6-2 or TRBV6-3 combines with J gene TRBJ2-7; D gene uncertain. The V gene lost 1 base and the J gene lost 5 bases, with 9 bases spanning the gap. CDR1 is MNHEY and CDR2 is SVGEGT in the germline V gene. The length of the CDR3 is 13 residues. The part of the CDR3 DNA that was read is TGTGCCAGCAGTTACTTCCTGAGCAACGAG. It translates to CASSYFLSNE. In full, the CDR3 reads CASSYFLSNEQYF.

As regards this clone: The CDR3 extends 3 residues past the end of the read, so its final part is completed from the germline J gene. The chain links TRBV2 to TRBJ1-2, with TRBD1 matching over 8 bases. The CDR3 runs 16 residues. The ends lost 7 bases at V and 6 bases at J; junction bases unmatched: 16. Looked up from germline, CDR1 is SNHLY and CDR2 is FYNNEI. The CDR3 sequence: CASNLFGQGDINGYTF. The CDR3 DNA, read in part, is TGTGCCAGCAATTTATTCGGACAGGGTGATATTAATGGC.